This passage covers 19 T cell receptor beta chains from one sample sequenced in a study of graft-versus-host responses after intestinal transplantation. Their antigens are not known. Sequencing was performed with immunoSEQ multiplex PCR; in TCRdb, only in-frame clones are kept and a portion is missing. There are about 110,000 clones in the sample; just over 90% occur only once, and around 0.55% lies in the top ten. The sample here was unstimulated CD8+ T cells sorted from spleen or lymph node cells, taken before intestinal transplant. The receptors shown here come from a human donor who received an intestinal transplant.

This clone was observed a handful of times. V usage is TRBV30 and J usage is TRBJ2-7, with 9 bases identical to TRBD2. V lost 3 bases to trimming and J lost 6 bases; unmatched junction nucleotides: 9. CDR3 length equals 14 residues. Germline V gene sequence: CDR1 GTSNPN, CDR2 SVGIG (reference sequence). CDR3 loop: CAWRNSGSHREQYF. The CDR3 nucleotides read TGTGCCTGGAGGAATAGCGGGAGTCATCGCGAGCAGTACTTC. Variable domain in full (rest from reference TRBV30 and TRBJ2-7): SQTIHQWPATLVQPVGSPLSLECTVEGTSNPNLYWYRQAAGRGLQLLFYSVGIGQISSEVPQNLSASRPQDRQFILSSKKLLLSDSGFYLCAWRNSGSHREQYFGPGTRLTVT.

The CDR3 DNA reads as TGTGCCAGCAGCTCAACAGGGGGCGGTGGGACTGGGGCCAACGTCCTGACTTTC. Its protein is CASSSTGGGGTGANVLTF. The genes are TRBV11-2 and TRBJ2-6; TRBD1 matches 9 bases. Looked up from germline, CDR1 is SGHAT and CDR2 is FQNNGV. V shed 4 bases, J shed 2 bases, and the junction held 9 bases outside the gene matches. The length of the CDR3 is 18 residues.

Of note for this clone: This CDR3 is also generated by other DNA sequences in the sample. The chain joins TRBV27 to TRBJ2-7; D is undetermined. CDR1 is MNHEY and CDR2 is SMNVEV in the germline V gene (reference sequence). Deletions cut 0 bases from V and 4 bases from J, with 7 bases between. The CDR3 consists of 13 residues. CDR3 sequence (DNA): TGTGCCAGCAGTTTATCGAGTGGGTACGAGCAGTACTTC. Its translation is CASSLSSGYEQYF.

This rearrangement joins TRBV12-5 to TRBJ1-2; a possible D gene is TRBD1 (5 bases). The germline V gene encodes CDR1 LGHNT and CDR2 FRNRAP. The V gene lost 2 bases and the J gene lost 8 bases, with 24 bases spanning the gap. This CDR3 has 17 residues. CDR3 nucleotides: TGTGCTAGTGGTTTGACTCCGCCGGGACGGTCAAGGGAAGGCTACACCTTC. Translated, it gives CASGLTPPGRSREGYTF.

This clone appeared a single time. The rearrangement uses TRBV27 and TRBJ1-4, with 7 bases that match TRBD1. Trimming took 5 bases from V and 3 from J; bases not matched to a gene: 3. This CDR3 region has 14 residues. Germline V lookup: CDR1 MNHEY, CDR2 SMNVEV (reference sequence). This chain's CDR3 is CASSGGQSNEKLFF. The CDR3 DNA follows: TGTGCCAGCAGTGGGGGACAGTCTAATGAAAAACTGTTTTTT.

The rearrangement links TRBV4-1 to TRBJ2-7; D possibly corresponds to TRBD2 (6 bases). This CDR3 contains 16 residues. Germline CDR1 MGHRA, CDR2 YSYEKL. With 4 bases removed from V and 5 bases from J, the gap between germline ends came to 21 bases. CDR3 region: CASSLDGPRGYDEQYF. CDR3 DNA: TGCGCCAGCAGCCTCGACGGGCCCCGGGGGTACGACGAGCAGTACTTC.

DNA of the CDR3: TGTGCCAGCAGTGGGGGACTAGCGGGACAAGAGACCCAGTACTTC. Encoded protein: CASSGGLAGQETQYF. The chain is built from TRBV27 and TRBJ2-5, with 13 bases that match TRBD2. The ends lost 5 bases at V and 2 bases at J; junction bases unmatched: 2. This CDR3 comprises 15 residues. Germline-derived CDR1 and CDR2 are MNHEY and SMNVEV (reference sequence).

On this clone: In the same sample, other DNA sequences code for this CDR3. The chain has TRBV5-1 and TRBJ1-1; TRBD1 aligns across 7 bases. The length of the CDR3 is 13 residues. The V and J ends lost 3 bases and 4 bases, in that order; junction bases with no gene match: 3. CDR1 is SGHRS, CDR2 YFSETQ, per germline. CDR3 amino acids: CASSWAGGTEAFF. The CDR3 DNA is TGCGCCAGCAGCTGGGCAGGGGGCACTGAAGCTTTCTTT.

The chain links TRBV14 to TRBJ2-7, with 8 positions matching TRBD2. Trimming removed 1 base from V and 7 bases from J; junction bases left unmatched: 12. CDR1 and CDR2 from the germline V gene are SGHDN and FVKESK. The CDR3 spans 16 residues. In DNA, the CDR3 is TGTGCCAGCAGCCAAGGTCAGGGACTAGTGGTCGAGGAGCAGTACTTC. This gives the protein CASSQGQGLVVEEQYF.

Worth noting for this clone: At one end, the junction sequence differs from germline, possibly due to a read error. The rearrangement links TRBV7-7 to TRBJ1-5; 7 positions agree with TRBD1. Germline V CDR1 and CDR2: SSHAT, FNYEAQ (reference sequence). The CDR3 contains 15 residues. The CDR3 is CASSSRGYGNQPQHF. The CDR3, as DNA: TGTGCTAGCAGCTCCAGGGGGTACGGCAATCAGCCCCAGCATTTT. Combining the CDR3 with reference TRBV7-7 and TRBJ1-5 gives the whole variable domain GAGVSQSPRYKVTKRGQDVTLRCDPISSHATLYWYQQALGQGPEFLTYFNYEAQPDKSGLPSDRFSAERPEGSISTLTIQRTEQRDSAMYRCASSSRGYGNQPQHFGDGTRLSIL.

The rearrangement uses TRBV6-4 and TRBJ2-1; 8 bases are a match to TRBD2. Germline trimming cut 6 bases from V and 1 base from J; bases unmatched to any gene: 5. The germline V gene encodes CDR1 MRHNA and CDR2 SNTAGT. The CDR3 loop spans 15 amino acids. CDR3 DNA sequence: TGTGCCAGCAGCCGAGCGGGAGCATCCTACAATGAGCAGTTCTTC. Translated: CASSRAGASYNEQFF.

This chain links TRBV15 with TRBJ2-1; the match to TRBD2 covers 8 bases. This CDR3 has 14 amino acids. Unmatched junction bases numbered 5, after V lost 4 bases and J lost 6 bases. Germline V gives CDR1 LNHNV, CDR2 YYDKDF (reference sequence). The CDR3 here is CATSIGLAGNEQFF. CDR3 bases: TGTGCCACCAGCATAGGTCTAGCGGGCAATGAGCAGTTCTTC.

The chain is built from TRBV28 and TRBJ2-3; D is perhaps TRBD1 (6 bases). The CDR3 is 15 residues long. Germline loops: CDR1 MDHEN, CDR2 SYDVKM. Trimming cost V 4 bases and J 2 bases, with 13 bases left between them. CDR3 DNA: TGTGCCAGCAGTTCTAGCAGGGGATCCACAGATACGCAGTATTTT. It yields the protein CASSSSRGSTDTQYF. The full variable domain, with the rest looked up from reference TRBV28 and TRBJ2-3, is DVKVTQSSRYLVKRTGEKVFLECVQDMDHENMFWYRQDPGLGLRLIYFSYDVKMKEKGDIPEGYSVSREKKERFSLILESASTNQTSMYLCASSSSRGSTDTQYFGPGTRLTVL.

This chain uses TRBV30 with TRBJ2-1; 11 bases align to TRBD1. The germline V gene encodes CDR1 GTSNPN and CDR2 SVGIG (reference sequence). The CDR3 is 15 residues long. Germline trimming cut 4 bases from V and 0 bases from J; bases unmatched to any gene: 2. The CDR3 DNA follows: TGTGCCTGGACGGGACAGGGGGACTCCTACAATGAGCAGTTCTTC. Amino acid sequence: CAWTGQGDSYNEQFF.

This chain joins TRBV11-2 and TRBJ2-5; 12 bases line up with TRBD2. J was trimmed by 5 bases and V by 5 bases; bases with no gene match: 3. Germline CDR1 is SGHAT and CDR2 is FQNNGV. The CDR3 spans 14 residues. CDR3 in amino acids: CASSLAGGPETQYF. CDR3 in DNA: TGTGCCAGCAGCCTAGCGGGAGGGCCGGAGACCCAGTACTTC.

The chain has TRBV6-5 and TRBJ2-1; no clear D. This CDR3 is built from 11 residues. The V end was cut by 5 bases, the J end by 10 bases, with 9 bases between. Germline values: CDR1 MNHEY, CDR2 SVGAGI. CDR3 in amino acids: CASSTSGEQFF. The CDR3 nucleotides are TGTGCCAGCAGTACCTCCGGGGAGCAGTTCTTC.

The chain uses TRBV28 and TRBJ2-5; D call uncertain. Deletions cut 8 bases from V and 4 bases from J, with 17 bases between. This CDR3 contains 14 residues. CDR1 MDHEN and CDR2 SYDVKM come from the germline V gene. The CDR3 nucleotides read TGTGCCAGCGCAAAAACGCTATGGGGAGAGACCCAGTACTTC. It codes for CASAKTLWGETQYF.

The rearrangement uses TRBV7-9 and TRBJ2-2; 7 bases match TRBD2. The germline CDR1 and CDR2 sequences are SEHNR and FQNEAQ (reference sequence). CDR3 length: 15 amino acids. V was clipped by 3 bases and J by 0 bases; unmatched bases: 1. CDR3 in amino acids: CASSFTSANTGELFF. Written as DNA, the CDR3 is TGTGCCAGCAGCTTTACTAGCGCGAACACCGGGGAGCTGTTTTTT.

The chain couples TRBV2 to TRBJ2-7; 8 positions match TRBD1. The CDR3 extends over 13 amino acids. V was clipped by 3 bases and J by 6 bases; unmatched bases: 4. CDR1 and CDR2 from the germline V gene are SNHLY and FYNNEI. The CDR3 here is CASSDRGRIEQYF. CDR3 coding DNA: TGTGCCAGCAGTGACAGGGGGCGGATCGAGCAGTACTTC.